A single sample is the source of the 29 T cell receptor beta chains below, sequenced in a study of T-cell memory formation after mild COVID-19. One entry per CDR3 protein, called by TCRdb with MiXCR from the 5' RACE reads. This table holds more than 80,000 distinct CDR3 sequences, approximately 13% found once. Material for sequencing was PBMCs or a T cell subset sorted from them (not recorded which). Receptors were obtained from an adult woman who had mild COVID-19 (a few samples of this study predate the infection). Cell type and time point are not known.

This clonotype was recorded a few times. The chain carries TRBV13 and TRBJ2-3; 7 nucleotides match TRBD2. There are 16 residues in the CDR3. V trimming: 5 bases; J trimming: 1 base; junction bases outside the gene matches: 9. Germline loops: CDR1 PRHDT, CDR2 FYEKMQ (reference sequence). The CDR3 bases are TGTGCCAGCAGCAATTGGGGAGGGCCCCGCACAGATACGCAGTATTTT. Protein product: CASSNWGGPRTDTQYF. Filled out from reference TRBV13 and TRBJ2-3, the complete variable domain reads AAGVIQSPRHLIKEKRETATLKCYPIPRHDTVYWYQQGPGQDPQFLISFYEKMQSDKGSIPDRFSAQQFSDYHSELNMSSLELGDSALYFCASSNWGGPRTDTQYFGPGTRLTVL.

The V gene is TRBV5-1, the J gene TRBJ2-7; possibly TRBD1 for D (6 bases). CDR3 length: 13 residues. V was trimmed by 4 bases and J by 5 bases, leaving 13 bases between them. CDR1 SGHRS and CDR2 YFSETQ come from the germline V gene. In DNA form, the CDR3 reads TGCGCCAGCAGCATCCAGGGGTATAACGAGCAGTACTTC. Amino acids: CASSIQGYNEQYF. Full variable domain (remainder filled in from reference TRBV5-1 and TRBJ2-7): KAGVTQTPRYLIKTRGQQVTLSCSPISGHRSVSWYQQTPGQGLQFLFEYFSETQRNKGNFPGRFSGRQFSNSRSEMNVSTLELGDSALYLCASSIQGYNEQYFGPGTRLTVT.

This clonotype was seen a handful of times. The chain carries TRBV29-1 and TRBJ2-7; 8 nucleotides match TRBD1. CDR1 is SQVTM, CDR2 ANQGSEA, per germline. CDR3 length equals 13 residues. After removal of 6 bases from V and 7 bases from J, the junction contained 11 bases not matched to a gene. This CDR3 reads CSVDETGAGEQYF. The CDR3 DNA sequence: TGCAGCGTGGACGAGACAGGGGCGGGGGAGCAGTACTTC.

The genes are TRBV25-1 and TRBJ2-7; D is tentatively TRBD1 or TRBD2 (6 bases each). This CDR3 has 14 residues. CDR1 and CDR2 from the germline V gene are MGHDK and SYGVNS. Trimming pared 3 bases from V and 6 bases from J, leaving 15 bases between. CDR3 DNA sequence: TGTGCCAGCAGTGATGTTAGGGGGGAGGTCGAGCAGTACTTC. Protein product: CASSDVRGEVEQYF.

V is TRBV3-1 and J is TRBJ2-7, with D perhaps TRBD1 (5 bases). The V end lost 0 bases, the J end lost 3 bases, and 9 bases lay between the germline ends. The V gene's germline CDR1 is LGHDT and CDR2 YNNKEL (reference sequence). CDR3 length equals 14 residues. The CDR3 reads CASSQDQGYYEQYF. CDR3 sequence (DNA): TGTGCCAGCAGCCAAGATCAGGGCTACTACGAGCAGTACTTC.

In this sample, this clonotype turned up a few times. The V call is TRBV20-1, the J call TRBJ2-3, with TRBD2 identical over 8 bases. CDR3 length: 16 residues. J gave up 2 bases and V 5 bases, and 12 bases lay outside the gene matches. Germline V gene sequence: CDR1 DFQATT, CDR2 SNEGSKA (reference sequence). In nucleotides, the CDR3 is TGCAGTGCTTGGCAGGGAAGCGGGGGCTACACAGATACGCAGTATTTT. Translation: CSAWQGSGGYTDTQYF.

This clonotype was counted at least ten times. This chain links TRBV7-6 with TRBJ2-5; weak D call: TRBD2 (5 bases). Germline CDR1 SGHVS, CDR2 FNYEAQ. Trimming stripped 2 bases from V and 3 bases from J, with 13 bases between. The CDR3 is 15 residues long. The CDR3 DNA reads as TGTGCCAGCAGCTTATATCGTAGCGCCGAAGAGACCCAGTACTTC. Translated: CASSLYRSAEETQYF.

This clonotype turned up a few times. V gene TRBV11-2 combines with J gene TRBJ2-2, with unresolved D. The germline CDR1 and CDR2 sequences are SGHAT and FQNNGV. Trimming stripped 8 bases from V and 6 bases from J, with 7 bases between. CDR3 length equals 11 residues. CDR3 nucleotide sequence: TGTGCCAGCTTATGGGCCGGGGAGCTGTTTTTT. Encoded protein: CASLWAGELFF.

The CDR3 bases are TGTGCCATCAGTGGTGGGACAGGCCCTAGCGGCCCAAACTCCTACGAGCAGTACTTC. It codes for CAISGGTGPSGPNSYEQYF. V is TRBV10-3 and J is TRBJ2-7, with a tentative D call TRBD1 (8 bases). This CDR3 comprises 19 residues. The ends were cut back, 4 bases at V and 0 bases at J, with 25 bases in the middle. Germline V gene lookup returns CDR1 ENHRY and CDR2 SYGVKD.

This clonotype came up a few times. The chain carries TRBV5-1 and TRBJ2-7; D is possibly TRBD1 (6 bases). This CDR3 has 15 amino acids. Germline V lookup: CDR1 SGHRS, CDR2 YFSETQ. V was clipped by 1 base and J by 0 bases, with 11 bases between them. In DNA, the CDR3 is TGCGCCAGCAGCTTGAGTCAGGGGAGCTCCTACGAGCAGTACTTC. It encodes CASSLSQGSSYEQYF. Drawing the rest from reference TRBV5-1 and TRBJ2-7, the complete variable domain is KAGVTQTPRYLIKTRGQQVTLSCSPISGHRSVSWYQQTPGQGLQFLFEYFSETQRNKGNFPGRFSGRQFSNSRSEMNVSTLELGDSALYLCASSLSQGSSYEQYFGPGTRLTVT.

This clonotype was observed a few times. The V and J genes are TRBV4-1 and TRBJ2-3; D is undetermined. Trimming shortened V by 4 bases and J by 1 base, and 9 bases separated the two germline ends. This CDR3 spans 14 amino acids. Germline assignment: CDR1 MGHRA and CDR2 YSYEKL. The CDR3 DNA reads TGCGCCAGCAGCCCGGCCCCGGGCACAGATACGCAGTATTTT. It translates to CASSPAPGTDTQYF.

The chain combines TRBV4-1 with TRBJ1-5; 7 bases are a match to TRBD1. The CDR3 runs 17 residues. V lost 0 bases to trimming and J lost 0 bases; unmatched junction nucleotides: 5. The germline CDR1 and CDR2 sequences are MGHRA and YSYEKL. CDR3 nucleotide sequence: TGCGCCAGCAGCCAAGAAGGGGACAGTTATAGCAATCAGCCCCAGCATTTT. Translation: CASSQEGDSYSNQPQHF.

A word on this clonotype: Sequence at one end of the junction differs from germline and may be a read error. The rearrangement links TRBV2 to TRBJ2-7, with D perhaps given as TRBD1 or TRBD2 (5 bases each). The CDR3 contains 17 residues. Germline-derived CDR1 and CDR2 are SNHLY and FYNNEI. The CDR3 loop is CASSEGSTVGGIYEQYF. The CDR3 region has the DNA TGTGCCAGCAGCGAAGGCTCGACAGTTGGGGGAATATACGAGCAGTACTTC.

This clonotype has a handful of counts. The chain has TRBV4-2 and TRBJ2-1; the match to TRBD2 covers 9 bases. In germline, CDR1 is LGHNA, CDR2 YNFKEQ. Unmatched junction bases numbered 10, after V lost 1 base and J lost 0 bases. The CDR3 spans 19 residues. The CDR3 DNA reads as TGTGCCAGCAGCCAAGGATCTAGCGGGGTCTTTAGCTCCTACAATGAGCAGTTCTTC. Translation gives CASSQGSSGVFSSYNEQFF.

This clonotype occurred many times. V usage is TRBV7-8 and J usage is TRBJ2-3, with 7 bases identical to TRBD2. This CDR3 has 16 residues. Trimming removed 1 base from V and 10 bases from J; junction bases left unmatched: 14. Germline V CDR1 and CDR2: SGHVS, FQNEAQ. The CDR3 coding sequence is TGTGCCAGCAGCTTAGGCCCCAGCGGGGCAAATATCCCGCAGTATTTT. Its translation is CASSLGPSGANIPQYF.

The V and J genes are TRBV19 and TRBJ2-1; D not resolved. The CDR3 spans 15 residues. Per germline, CDR1 LNHDA and CDR2 SQIVND (reference sequence). The V gene lost 3 bases and the J gene lost 0 bases, with 9 bases spanning the gap. CDR3 DNA sequence: TGTGCCAGTAGTATTCTTTCCAGCTCCTACAATGAGCAGTTCTTC. Encoded protein: CASSILSSSYNEQFF.

This chain connects TRBV19 to TRBJ2-7; 8 bases map to TRBD1. The V segment lost 6 bases and the J segment 3 bases; nucleotides outside the gene matches: 4. This CDR3 is built from 13 residues. The germline V gene has CDR1 LNHDA and CDR2 SQIVND (reference sequence). The CDR3 sequence: CASSAGTGYEQYF. The CDR3 bases are TGTGCCAGTAGCGCTGGGACAGGCTACGAGCAGTACTTC. Full variable domain (outside the CDR3, taken from reference TRBV19 and TRBJ2-7): DGGITQSPKYLFRKEGQNVTLSCEQNLNHDAMYWYRQDPGQGLRLIYYSQIVNDFQKGDIAEGYSVSREKKESFPLTVTSAQKNPTAFYLCASSAGTGYEQYFGPGTRLTVT.

The rearrangement joins TRBV4-1 to TRBJ2-7; TRBD1 agrees at 10 bases. The germline V gene encodes CDR1 MGHRA and CDR2 YSYEKL. The V segment lost 8 bases and the J segment 6 bases; nucleotides outside the gene matches: 10. The CDR3 has 14 amino acids. Written as DNA, the CDR3 is TGCGCCAGCCAGACGGGACAGGGGAGAGGCGAGCAGTACTTC. Translating gives CASQTGQGRGEQYF.

The chain recombines TRBV5-1 with TRBJ2-5, with D uncertain. Deletions cut 0 bases from V and 4 bases from J, with 13 bases between. Germline V gene lookup returns CDR1 SGHRS and CDR2 YFSETQ. This CDR3 spans 15 amino acids. CDR3 protein: CASSLESTAAETQYF. In nucleotides, the CDR3 is TGCGCCAGCAGCTTGGAATCAACGGCCGCAGAGACCCAGTACTTC.

This clonotype was detected only a few times. CDR3 coding DNA: TGTGCCATCAGTGAGTCGAAACTAGCGGGAGGTACCTACAATGAGCAGTTCTTC. Encoded protein: CAISESKLAGGTYNEQFF. This sequence joins TRBV10-3 and TRBJ2-1; 12 bases are a match to TRBD2. CDR3 size: 18 residues. The ends lost 0 bases at V and 2 bases at J; junction bases unmatched: 5. From germline, CDR1 is ENHRY and CDR2 SYGVKD.

This clonotype showed up just a few times. This chain links TRBV7-6 with TRBJ2-1, with 9 bases identical to TRBD2. V gave up 3 bases and J gave up 8 bases; unmatched junction bases: 8. This CDR3 has 15 residues. The germline CDR1 and CDR2 sequences are SGHVS and FNYEAQ. This CDR3 is CASSFGPGLAYEQFF. In DNA form, the CDR3 reads TGTGCCAGCAGCTTTGGGCCCGGACTAGCGTATGAGCAGTTCTTC.

This chain joins TRBV6-5 and TRBJ2-1, with D tentatively TRBD1 (7 bases). V lost 3 bases to trimming and J lost 5 bases, with 17 bases between them. Germline V gene lookup returns CDR1 MNHEY and CDR2 SVGAGI. CDR3 length: 16 residues. CDR3 sequence (DNA): TGTGCCAGCAGTTATTTTTACGGCGGGACAGACAATGAGCAGTTCTTC. This translates into CASSYFYGGTDNEQFF.

Concerning this clonotype itself: Since the CDR3 does not end with the conserved phenylalanine or tryptophan, this likely comes from a read error. Because the CDR3's place on the DNA is in doubt, the DNA is left out and the CDR3 is given as listed by TCRdb. The gene calls are TRBV12-3 or TRBV12-4 and TRBJ1-3. Counting both end residues, the CDR3 totals 12 amino acids. CDR3 amino acids: CASSLVGGLTYL.

This clonotype has more than one count but fewer than ten. This chain uses TRBV27 with TRBJ2-2; D gene unclear. CDR1 is MNHEY and CDR2 is SMNVEV in the germline V gene (reference sequence). The V end lost 5 bases, the J end lost 3 bases, and 7 bases lay between the germline ends. The CDR3 loop spans 13 amino acids. The CDR3 sequence is CASSGVYTGELFF. As DNA, the CDR3 is TGTGCCAGCAGTGGGGTGTACACCGGGGAGCTGTTTTTT.

This clonotype was picked up many times. The chain joins TRBV4-1 to TRBJ2-3; D call uncertain. V lost 2 bases and J lost 6, with 9 bases in between. The CDR3 has 13 amino acids. Germline V gene data show CDR1 as MGHRA and CDR2 as YSYEKL. DNA of the CDR3: TGCGCCAGCAGCCAAAACCTAGGGGATACGCAGTATTTT. Residues: CASSQNLGDTQYF.

In its sample, this clonotype was seen a few times. V is TRBV9 and J is TRBJ2-1, with D unresolved. The ends were cut back, 0 bases at V and 1 base at J, with 5 bases in the middle. This CDR3 is built from 14 residues. The germline V gene has CDR1 SGDLS and CDR2 YYNGEE. The CDR3 coding sequence is TGTGCCAGCAGCGTAGAAGGGTCCTACAATGAGCAGTTCTTC. Amino acids: CASSVEGSYNEQFF.

This clonotype was observed a few times. V usage is TRBV12-3 or TRBV12-4 and J usage is TRBJ1-1; D is undetermined. This CDR3 has 14 amino acids. V lost 2 bases, J lost 4 bases, and 11 bases lay in between. Written as DNA, the CDR3 is TGTGCCAGCAGTTTAACCGGAGTTGGCACTGAAGCTTTCTTT. It is translated as CASSLTGVGTEAFF.

This chain's CDR3 is CATSRGEANVLTF. The CDR3, as DNA: TGTGCCACCAGTCGGGGAGAGGCCAACGTCCTGACTTTC. The chain joins TRBV24-1 to TRBJ2-6; D might be TRBD2 (5 bases). The CDR3 spans 13 residues. CDR1 KGHDR and CDR2 SFDVKD come from the germline V gene. Trimming cost V 6 bases and J 6 bases, with 8 bases left between them.

This clonotype was observed many times. The V gene is TRBV4-1, the J gene TRBJ2-2; D is unclear. The CDR3 is 15 amino acids. Trimming removed 1 base at V and 4 bases at J, with 10 bases between. The germline V gene encodes CDR1 MGHRA and CDR2 YSYEKL. The CDR3 spells CASSQVLTGTGELFF. Here the CDR3 DNA reads TGCGCCAGCAGCCAAGTTCTTACGGGCACCGGGGAGCTGTTTTTT.